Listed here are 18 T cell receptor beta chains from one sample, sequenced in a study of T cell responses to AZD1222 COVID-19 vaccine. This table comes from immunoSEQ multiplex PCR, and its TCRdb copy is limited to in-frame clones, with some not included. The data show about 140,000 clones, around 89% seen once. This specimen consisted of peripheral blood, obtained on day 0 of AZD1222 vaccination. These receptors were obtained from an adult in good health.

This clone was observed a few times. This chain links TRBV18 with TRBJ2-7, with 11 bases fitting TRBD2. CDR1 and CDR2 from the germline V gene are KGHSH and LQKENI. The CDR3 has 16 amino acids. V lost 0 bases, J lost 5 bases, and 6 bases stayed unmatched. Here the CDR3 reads CASSPPQLAGVHEQYF. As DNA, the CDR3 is TGTGCCAGCTCACCACCGCAACTAGCGGGAGTGCACGAGCAGTACTTC.

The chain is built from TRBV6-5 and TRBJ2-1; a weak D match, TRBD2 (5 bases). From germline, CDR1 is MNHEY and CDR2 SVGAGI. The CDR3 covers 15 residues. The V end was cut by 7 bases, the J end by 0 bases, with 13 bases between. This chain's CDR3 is CASKLSASSYNEQFF. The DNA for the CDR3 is TGTGCCAGCAAGCTTAGCGCGAGCTCCTACAATGAGCAGTTCTTC.

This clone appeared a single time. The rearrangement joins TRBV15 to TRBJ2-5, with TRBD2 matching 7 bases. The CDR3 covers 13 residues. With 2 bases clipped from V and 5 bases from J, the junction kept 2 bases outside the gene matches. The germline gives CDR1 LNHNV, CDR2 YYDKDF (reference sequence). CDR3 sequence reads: CATSRTSAETQYF. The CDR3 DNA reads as TGTGCCACCAGCAGAACTAGCGCCGAGACCCAGTACTTC.

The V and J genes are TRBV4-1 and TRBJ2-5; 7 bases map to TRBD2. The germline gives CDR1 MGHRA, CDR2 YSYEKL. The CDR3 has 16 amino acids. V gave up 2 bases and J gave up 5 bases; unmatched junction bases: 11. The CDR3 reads CASSQLGGMYVETQYF. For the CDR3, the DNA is TGCGCCAGCAGCCAATTGGGGGGGATGTACGTGGAGACCCAGTACTTC.

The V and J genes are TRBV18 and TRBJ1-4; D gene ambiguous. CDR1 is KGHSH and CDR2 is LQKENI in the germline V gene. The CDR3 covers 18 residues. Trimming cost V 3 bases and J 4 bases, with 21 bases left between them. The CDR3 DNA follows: TGTGCCAGCTCACCGCGCGCCCCGGGCCGGATGTTTAATGAAAAACTGTTTTTT. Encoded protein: CASSPRAPGRMFNEKLFF. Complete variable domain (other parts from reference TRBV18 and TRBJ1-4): NAGVMQNPRHLVRRRGQEARLRCSPMKGHSHVYWYRQLPEEGLKFMVYLQKENIIDESGMPKERFSAEFPKEGPSILRIQQVVRGDSAAYFCASSPRAPGRMFNEKLFFGSGTQLSVL.

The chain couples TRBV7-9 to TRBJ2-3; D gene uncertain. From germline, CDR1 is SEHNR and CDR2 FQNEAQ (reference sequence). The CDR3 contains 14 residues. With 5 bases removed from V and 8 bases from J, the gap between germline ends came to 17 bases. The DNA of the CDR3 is TGTGCCAGCAGCGCTACCTATGTCTCAGGTACGCAGTATTTT. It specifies CASSATYVSGTQYF.

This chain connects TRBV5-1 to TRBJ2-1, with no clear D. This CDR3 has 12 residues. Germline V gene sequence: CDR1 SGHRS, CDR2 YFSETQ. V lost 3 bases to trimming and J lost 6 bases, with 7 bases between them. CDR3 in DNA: TGCGCCAGCAGCTGGACGGGCAATGAGCAGTTCTTC. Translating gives CASSWTGNEQFF.

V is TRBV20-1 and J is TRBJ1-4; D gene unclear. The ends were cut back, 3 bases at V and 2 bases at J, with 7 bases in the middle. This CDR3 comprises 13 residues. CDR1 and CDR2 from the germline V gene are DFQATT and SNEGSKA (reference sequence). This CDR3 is CSASRATNEKLFF. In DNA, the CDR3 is TGCAGTGCTAGTCGCGCTACTAATGAAAAACTGTTTTTT.

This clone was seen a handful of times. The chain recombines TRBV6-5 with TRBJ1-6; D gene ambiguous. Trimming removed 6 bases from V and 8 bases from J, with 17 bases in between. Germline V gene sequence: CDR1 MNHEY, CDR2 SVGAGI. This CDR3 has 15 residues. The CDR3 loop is CASRTERGVDSPLHF. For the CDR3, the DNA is TGTGCCAGCAGGACCGAACGCGGGGTGGATTCACCCCTCCACTTT.

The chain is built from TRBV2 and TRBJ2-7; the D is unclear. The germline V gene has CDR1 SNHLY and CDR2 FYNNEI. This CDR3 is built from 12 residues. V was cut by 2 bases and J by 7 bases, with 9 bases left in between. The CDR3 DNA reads TGTGCCAGCAGTGAATTGGGCCAAGAGCAGTACTTC. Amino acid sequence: CASSELGQEQYF.

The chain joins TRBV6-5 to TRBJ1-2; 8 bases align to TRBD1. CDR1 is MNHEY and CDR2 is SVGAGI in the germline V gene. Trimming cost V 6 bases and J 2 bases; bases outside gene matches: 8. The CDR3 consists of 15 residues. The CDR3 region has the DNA TGTGCCAGCAGCTACGGACAGGGCCTCAACTATGGCTACACCTTC. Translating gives CASSYGQGLNYGYTF.

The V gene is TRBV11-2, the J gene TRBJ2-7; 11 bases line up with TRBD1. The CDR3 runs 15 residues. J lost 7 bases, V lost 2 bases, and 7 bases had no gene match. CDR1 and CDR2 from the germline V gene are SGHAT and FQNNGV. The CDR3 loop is CASSLLGQGAREQYF. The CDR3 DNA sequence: TGTGCCAGCAGCTTACTCGGACAGGGGGCGCGGGAGCAGTACTTC.

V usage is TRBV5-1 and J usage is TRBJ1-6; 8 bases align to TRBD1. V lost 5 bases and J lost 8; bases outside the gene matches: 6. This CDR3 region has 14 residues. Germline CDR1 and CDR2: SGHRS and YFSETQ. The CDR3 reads CASRSGQGDSPLHF. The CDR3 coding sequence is TGCGCCAGCAGATCTGGACAGGGAGATTCACCCCTCCACTTT. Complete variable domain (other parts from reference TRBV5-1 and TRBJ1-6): KAGVTQTPRYLIKTRGQQVTLSCSPISGHRSVSWYQQTPGQGLQFLFEYFSETQRNKGNFPGRFSGRQFSNSRSEMNVSTLELGDSALYLCASRSGQGDSPLHFGNGTRLTVT.

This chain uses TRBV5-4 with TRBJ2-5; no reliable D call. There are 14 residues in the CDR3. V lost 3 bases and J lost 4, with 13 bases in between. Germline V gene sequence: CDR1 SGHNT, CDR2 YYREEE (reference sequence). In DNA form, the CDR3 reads TGTGCCAGCAGCTCGCCAACAACTCCAGAGACCCAGTACTTC. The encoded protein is CASSSPTTPETQYF. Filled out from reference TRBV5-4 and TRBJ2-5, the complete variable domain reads ETGVTQSPTHLIKTRGQQVTLRCSSQSGHNTVSWYQQALGQGPQFIFQYYREEENGRGNFPPRFSGLQFPNYSSELNVNALELDDSALYLCASSSPTTPETQYFGPGTRLLVL.

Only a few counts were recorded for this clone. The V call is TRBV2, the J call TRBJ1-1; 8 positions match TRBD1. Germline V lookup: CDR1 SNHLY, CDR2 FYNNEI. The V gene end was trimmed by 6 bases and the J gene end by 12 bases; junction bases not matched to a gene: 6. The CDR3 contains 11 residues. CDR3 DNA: TGTGCCAGCAGGGCTTCCAGGGGGCCTTTCTTT. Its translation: CASRASRGPFF.

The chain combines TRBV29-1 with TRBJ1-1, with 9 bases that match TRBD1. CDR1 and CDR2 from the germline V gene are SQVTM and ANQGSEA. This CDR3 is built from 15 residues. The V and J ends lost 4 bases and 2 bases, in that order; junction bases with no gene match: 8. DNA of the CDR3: TGCAGCGTTGTGGAGACAGGGGGATTCAACACTGAAGCTTTCTTT. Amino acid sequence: CSVVETGGFNTEAFF.

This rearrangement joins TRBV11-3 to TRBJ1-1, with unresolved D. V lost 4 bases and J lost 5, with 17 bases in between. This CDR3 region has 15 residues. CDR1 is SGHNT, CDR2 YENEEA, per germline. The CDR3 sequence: CASSSRPSLETEAFF. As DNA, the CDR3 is TGTGCCAGCAGCTCACGGCCTAGCCTGGAAACTGAAGCTTTCTTT. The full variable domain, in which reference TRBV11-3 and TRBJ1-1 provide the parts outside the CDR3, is EAGVVQSPRYKIIEKKQPVAFWCNPISGHNTLYWYLQNLGQGPELLIRYENEEAVDDSQLPKDRFSAERLKGVDSTLKIQPAELGDSAVYLCASSSRPSLETEAFFGQGTRLTVV.

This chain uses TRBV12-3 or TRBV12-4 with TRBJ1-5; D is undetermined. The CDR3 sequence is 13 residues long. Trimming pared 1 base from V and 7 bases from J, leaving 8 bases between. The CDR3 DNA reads TGTGCCAGCAGTTTAGGGTGGGCCCAGCCCCAGCATTTT. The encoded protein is CASSLGWAQPQHF.